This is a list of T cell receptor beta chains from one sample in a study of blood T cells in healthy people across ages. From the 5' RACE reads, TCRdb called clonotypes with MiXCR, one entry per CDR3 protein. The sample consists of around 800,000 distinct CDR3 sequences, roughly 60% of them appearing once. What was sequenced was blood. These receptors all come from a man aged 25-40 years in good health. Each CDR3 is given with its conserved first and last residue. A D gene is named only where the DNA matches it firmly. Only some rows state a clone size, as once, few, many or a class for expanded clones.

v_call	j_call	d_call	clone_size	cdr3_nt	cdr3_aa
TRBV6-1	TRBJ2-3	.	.	TGTGCCAGCAGTGTTGTCCCCTGGGTCCCAGATACGCAGTATTTT	CASSVVPWVPDTQYF
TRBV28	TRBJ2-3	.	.	TGTGCCAGCCTCGCACAGGACAGGGCCGGGGGGTCGCAGTATTTT	CASLAQDRAGGSQYF
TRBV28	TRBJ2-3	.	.	TGTGCCAGCTGGCTAGCGAGCACAGATACGCAGTATTTT	CASWLASTDTQYF
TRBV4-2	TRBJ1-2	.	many	TGTGCCAGCAGCCAGAACAGGGATGGCTACACCTTC	CASSQNRDGYTF
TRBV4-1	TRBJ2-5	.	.	TGCGCCAGCAGCCAAGAAGGGGGTTCGACGGAGACCCAGTACTTC	CASSQEGGSTETQYF
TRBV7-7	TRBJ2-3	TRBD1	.	TGTGCTAGCAGCGAAGACAGGGGGGATACGCAGTATTTT	CASSEDRGDTQYF
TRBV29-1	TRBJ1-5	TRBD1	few	TGCAGCGTTGACCGATTGGCGGGACAGACAGGTAGCAATCAGCCCCAGCATTTT	CSVDRLAGQTGSNQPQHF
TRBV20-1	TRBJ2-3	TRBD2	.	TGCAGTGCTAGAGATCGCGGGGGTCTCACAGATACGCAGTATTTT	CSARDRGGLTDTQYF
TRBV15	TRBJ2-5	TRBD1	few	TGTGCCACCAGCACACGGGGACAGCCTCCCGGAGAGACCCAGTACTTC	CATSTRGQPPGETQYF
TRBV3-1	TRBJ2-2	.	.	TGTGCCAGCAGCCAAGATGGCTACGGGGAGCTGTTTTTT	CASSQDGYGELFF
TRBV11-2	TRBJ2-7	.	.	TGTGCCAGCAGCGCTTTGCTAGTCCATAAGGGGAGGTCCTACGAGCAGTACTTC	CASSALLVHKGRSYEQYF
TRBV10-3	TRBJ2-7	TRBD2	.	TGTGCCATCAGTGAGGGCTCACTAGCGGGGCGGAATGAGCAGTACTTC	CAISEGSLAGRNEQYF
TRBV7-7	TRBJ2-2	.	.	TGTGCCAGCAGCCCTACACCGGGGACCGGGGAGCTGTTTTTT	CASSPTPGTGELFF
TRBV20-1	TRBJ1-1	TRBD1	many	TGCAGTGCTCCCAGGACAGGGGACACTGAAGCTTTCTTT	CSAPRTGDTEAFF
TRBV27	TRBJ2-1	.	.	TGTGCCAGCAGTTTATTTCCGCACATAGGGCAGTTCTTC	CASSLFPHIGQFF
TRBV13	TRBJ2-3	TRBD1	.	TGTGCCAGCAGCTTAGAGGGGGCGAAAGCAGATACGCAGTATTTT	CASSLEGAKADTQYF
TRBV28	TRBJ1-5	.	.	TGTGCCAGCAGTAACCCGGGGGGGCCCCAGCATTTT	CASSNPGGPQHF
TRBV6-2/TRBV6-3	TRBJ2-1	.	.	TGTGCCAGCAGTAGGACCGCGAATGAGCAGTTCTTC	CASSRTANEQFF
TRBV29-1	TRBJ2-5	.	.	TGCAGCGCGGCCCTCCACGACAGGTACCCAAAAGAGACCCAGTACTTC	CSAALHDRYPKETQYF
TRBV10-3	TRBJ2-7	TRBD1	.	TGTGCCATCAGTGAGTCGAACGGGACAGGGGACTCCTACGAGCAGTACTTC	CAISESNGTGDSYEQYF
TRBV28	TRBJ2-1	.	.	TGTGCCAGCAGCCTCCCGGGGGCAGGCAATGAGCAGTTCTTC	CASSLPGAGNEQFF
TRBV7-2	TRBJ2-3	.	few	TGTGCCAGCACCTGGTCAAGGATCGGCACAGATACGCAGTATTTT	CASTWSRIGTDTQYF
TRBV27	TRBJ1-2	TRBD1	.	TGTGCCAGCAGTTTAGGAAGGACAGGGTTAGGGTATGGCTACACCTTC	CASSLGRTGLGYGYTF
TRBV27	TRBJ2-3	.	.	TGTGCCAGCAGTTTAGGCTATAGGCGGGGGCTGAATACGCAGTATTTT	CASSLGYRRGLNTQYF
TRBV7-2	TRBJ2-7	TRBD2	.	TGTGCCAGCAGCTTGGTCGTGGGGGGGACGGCCGAGCAGTACTTC	CASSLVVGGTAEQYF
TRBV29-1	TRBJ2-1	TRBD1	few	TGCAGCGTCCTTCGGACAGGGGGTGAGCAGTTCTTC	CSVLRTGGEQFF
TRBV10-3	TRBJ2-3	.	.	TGTGCCATCAGAGACAGCTCCACAGATACGCAGTATTTT	CAIRDSSTDTQYF
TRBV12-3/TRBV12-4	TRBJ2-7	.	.	TGTGCCAGCAGCAGAGTGACAGCAGACGAGCAGTACTTC	CASSRVTADEQYF
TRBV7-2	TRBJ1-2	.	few	TGTGCCAGCAGCTTCCGGTGGGGGGCCGGCGGTGATGGCTACACCTTC	CASSFRWGAGGDGYTF
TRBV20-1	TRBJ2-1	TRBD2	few	TGCAGTGCTAGAGATCGGGCGCGGGGGTTCTCCTACAATGAGCAGTTCTTC	CSARDRARGFSYNEQFF
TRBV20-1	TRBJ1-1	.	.	TGCAGTGCTAGTACTAGCGGGACTGAAGCTTTCTTT	CSASTSGTEAFF
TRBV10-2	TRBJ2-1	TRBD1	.	TGCGCCAGCAGGGGGCCGGGACAGGGGTGGAATGAGCAGTTCTTC	CASRGPGQGWNEQFF
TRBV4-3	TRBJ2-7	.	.	TGCGCCAGCAGCCAAGCTGTCGGCCGACAGTCCTACGAGCAGTACTTC	CASSQAVGRQSYEQYF
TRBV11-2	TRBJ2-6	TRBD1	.	TGTGCCAGCAGACCCCTGGACAGGGCTGGGGCCAACGTCCTGACTTTC	CASRPLDRAGANVLTF
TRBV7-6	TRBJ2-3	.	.	TGTGCCAGCAGCCCCTATTTGAGGAACACAGATACGCAGTATTTT	CASSPYLRNTDTQYF
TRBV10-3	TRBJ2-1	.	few	TGTGCCATCACCGACTTCGACAGGCCCACCTACAATGAGCAGTTCTTC	CAITDFDRPTYNEQFF
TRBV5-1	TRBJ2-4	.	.	TGCGCCAGCAGCCCTGGCCGGGACGGAACTAGCAAAAACATTCAGTACTTC	CASSPGRDGTSKNIQYF
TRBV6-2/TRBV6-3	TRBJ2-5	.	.	TGTGCCAGCAGCCAGGGACTCAGACAAGAGACCCAGTACTTC	CASSQGLRQETQYF
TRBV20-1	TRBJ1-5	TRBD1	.	TGCAGTGCTAGAGATGTAAGGGGGCAGGTCAATCAGCCCCAGCATTTT	CSARDVRGQVNQPQHF
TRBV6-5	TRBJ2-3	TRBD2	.	TGTGCCAGCAGCGCACTAGCGGGGCACACAGATACGCAGTATTTT	CASSALAGHTDTQYF
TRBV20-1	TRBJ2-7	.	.	TGCAGTGCTAAGGGCTCGACCGCCTACGAGCAGTACTTC	CSAKGSTAYEQYF
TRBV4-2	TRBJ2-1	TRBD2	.	TGTGCCAGCAGCCAAGATGGGGGGCGACTAGCGGGTTCCGGTGAGCAGTTCTTC	CASSQDGGRLAGSGEQFF
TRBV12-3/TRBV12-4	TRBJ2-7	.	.	TGTGCCAGCAGTTTACGGGACCCAAAGGGCTTCAATGAGCAGTACTTC	CASSLRDPKGFNEQYF
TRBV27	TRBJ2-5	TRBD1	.	TGTGCCAGCAGTTTATCCCGCGGGACAGGGGAGGAGACCCAGTACTTC	CASSLSRGTGEETQYF
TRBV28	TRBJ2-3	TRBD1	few	TGTGCCAGCAGCCGGGACAGGGGGGGCGGCACAGATACGCAGTATTTT	CASSRDRGGGTDTQYF
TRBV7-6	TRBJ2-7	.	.	TGTGCCAGCAGCTTAAGAGCTAACTCCTACGAGCTGTACTTC	CASSLRANSYELYF